The following is a T cell receptor beta chain sequence with its context. Germline V lookup: CDR1 MNHEY, CDR2 SMNVEV (reference sequence). The length of the CDR3 is 14 residues. The V end was cut by 6 bases, the J end by 5 bases, with 14 bases between. The data were taken from a study of cytomegalovirus exposure and HLA in healthy donors. The primer mix had 60 Vbeta and 13 Jbeta primers. Here immunoSEQ multiplex PCR was the method, and the copy in TCRdb shows in-frame clones only, minus some. The table includes about 140,000 clones, about 87% detected once. The genes are TRBV27 and TRBJ1-5, with D uncertain. Source material: PBMCs. This clonotype was sampled from a woman between 25 and 40 years old in good health and CMV-seronegative. The CDR3 nucleotides read TGTGCCAGCAGCCTTGCAGGCAAGCATCAGCCCCAGCATTTT. This sequence encodes CASSLAGKHQPQHF.